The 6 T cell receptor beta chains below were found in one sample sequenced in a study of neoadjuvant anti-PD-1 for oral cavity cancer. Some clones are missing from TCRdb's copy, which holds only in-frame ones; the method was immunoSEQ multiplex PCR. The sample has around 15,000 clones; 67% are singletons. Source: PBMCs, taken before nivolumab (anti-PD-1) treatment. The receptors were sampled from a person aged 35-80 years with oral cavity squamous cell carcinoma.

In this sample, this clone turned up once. CDR3 DNA: TGTGCCAGCAGTCCGGGACTCTATGGCTACACCTTC. Translating gives CASSPGLYGYTF. The chain uses TRBV6-1 and TRBJ1-2, with a possible D match to TRBD1 (5 bases). CDR3 length equals 12 residues. The germline CDR1 and CDR2 sequences are MNHNS and SASEGT. V lost 5 bases to trimming and J lost 4 bases, with 8 bases between them.

The CDR3 nucleotides are TGTGCCAGCAGCCCCCAGGGACCCACGTACCAAGAGACCCAGTACTTC. Translation: CASSPQGPTYQETQYF. The rearrangement uses TRBV5-8 and TRBJ2-5; the D gene could be TRBD1 or TRBD2 (5 bases each). The CDR3 extends over 16 amino acids. The germline V gene has CDR1 SGHTS and CDR2 YDEGEE. V was pared by 4 bases and J by 0 bases, with 16 bases between.

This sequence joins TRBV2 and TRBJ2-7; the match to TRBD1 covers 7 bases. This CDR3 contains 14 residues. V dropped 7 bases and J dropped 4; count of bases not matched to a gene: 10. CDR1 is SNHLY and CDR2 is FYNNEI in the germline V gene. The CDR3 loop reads CASKRTGPLYEQYF. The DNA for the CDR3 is TGTGCCAGCAAGAGGACAGGACCTCTTTACGAGCAGTACTTC.

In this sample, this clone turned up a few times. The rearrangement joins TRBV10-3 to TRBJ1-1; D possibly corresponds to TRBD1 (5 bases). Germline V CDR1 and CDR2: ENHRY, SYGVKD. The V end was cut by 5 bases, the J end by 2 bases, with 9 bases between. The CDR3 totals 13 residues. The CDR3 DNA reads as TGTGCCATCAGTCCCGGGGCCAACACTGAAGCTTTCTTT. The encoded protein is CAISPGANTEAFF.

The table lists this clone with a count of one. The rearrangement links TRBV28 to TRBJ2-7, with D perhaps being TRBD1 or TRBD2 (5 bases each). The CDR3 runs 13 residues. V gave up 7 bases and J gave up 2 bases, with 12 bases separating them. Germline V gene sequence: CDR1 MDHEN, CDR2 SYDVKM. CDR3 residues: CASTQEVPYEQYF. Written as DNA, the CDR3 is TGTGCCAGCACACAGGAGGTCCCCTACGAGCAGTACTTC.

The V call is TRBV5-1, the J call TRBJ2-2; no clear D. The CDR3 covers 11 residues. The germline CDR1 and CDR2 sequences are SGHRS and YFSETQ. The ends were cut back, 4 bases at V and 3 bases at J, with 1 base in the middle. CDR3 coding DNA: TGCGCCAGCAGCCACACCGGGGAGCTGTTTTTT. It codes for CASSHTGELFF.